These 31 T cell receptor beta chains were sequenced from one sample in a study of patients and donors after allogeneic stem cell transplantation. TCRdb processed the RT-PCR reads anew with MiXCR; each CDR3 protein has one entry. Seen here are 150,000 to 200,000 distinct CDR3 sequences, around 41% observed once, and the top ten hold 33%. Sequenced: blood, either unsorted or a sorted T cell fraction (not recorded which). All receptors derive from a human donor who was either an allogeneic HSCT recipient or a stem cell or donor lymphocyte infusion donor (not recorded which). It is not recorded whose cells these are; they may come from a transplant donor.

This clonotype was counted many times. The rearrangement links TRBV20-1 to TRBJ1-2; D is perhaps TRBD1 (6 bases). V was shortened by 2 bases and J by 8 bases, with 15 bases between the two germline ends. There are 13 residues in the CDR3. Germline V gene data show CDR1 as DFQATT and CDR2 as SNEGSKA (reference sequence). CDR3 sequence reads: CSARPRGSWGYTF. For the CDR3, the DNA is TGCAGTGCTAGACCCAGGGGAAGTTGGGGCTACACCTTC.

The V gene is TRBV12-3 or TRBV12-4, the J gene TRBJ1-1; D is unclear. The CDR3 spans 11 residues. Trimming cost V 7 bases and J 5 bases, with 8 bases left between them. The CDR3 region has the DNA TGTGCCAGCACCTTACATACTGAAGCTTTCTTT. Encoded protein: CASTLHTEAFF.

The chain couples TRBV28 to TRBJ1-2, with unresolved D. The germline V and J ends were trimmed by 2 bases and 4 bases, with 14 bases remaining between them. Germline assignment: CDR1 MDHEN and CDR2 SYDVKM. The CDR3 has 15 residues. CDR3 nucleotides: TGTGCCAGCAGTTTAAGCGGGGTCCCCTCCTATGGCTACACCTTC. Protein product: CASSLSGVPSYGYTF.

This clonotype has a single count. The genes are TRBV4-2 and TRBJ1-2; perhaps TRBD1 as D (6 bases). The CDR3 length is 15 residues. Germline V gene data show CDR1 as LGHNA and CDR2 as YNFKEQ. Trimming left V 7 bases short and J 0 bases short, with 15 bases between. CDR3 nucleotide sequence: TGTGCCAGCACTAATGGGGGGGACACTAACTATGGCTACACCTTC. This gives the protein CASTNGGDTNYGYTF.

The rearrangement links TRBV4-3 to TRBJ2-7; TRBD2 might be the D (6 bases). V was trimmed by 0 bases and J by 0 bases, leaving 18 bases between them. Germline V gene sequence: CDR1 LGHNA, CDR2 YSLEER. The CDR3 runs 18 residues. This CDR3 is CASSQEPLLATFSYEQYF. DNA for the CDR3: TGCGCCAGCAGCCAAGAGCCCCTACTAGCAACATTCTCCTACGAGCAGTACTTC.

This clonotype was counted a few times. The chain is built from TRBV7-9 and TRBJ1-2; the match to TRBD1 covers 8 bases. In germline, CDR1 is SEHNR, CDR2 FQNEAQ (reference sequence). V lost 6 bases and J lost 8; bases outside the gene matches: 17. CDR3 length: 16 residues. The CDR3: CASRPDRGKELVGYTF. The CDR3 DNA sequence: TGTGCCAGCAGGCCTGACAGGGGAAAAGAGCTCGTAGGCTACACCTTC.

This chain uses TRBV10-3 with TRBJ2-3; 9 positions match TRBD2. CDR1 is ENHRY, CDR2 SYGVKD, per germline. This CDR3 is built from 16 residues. The V and J ends lost 11 bases and 2 bases, in that order; junction bases with no gene match: 14. The CDR3 bases are TGTGCCGCCTCTGGGGTCCTAGCGGGATCCACAGATACGCAGTATTTT. Protein product: CAASGVLAGSTDTQYF.

V gene TRBV30 combines with J gene TRBJ1-5; D not resolved. V was shortened by 8 bases and J by 4 bases, with 15 bases between the two germline ends. Germline CDR1 GTSNPN, CDR2 SVGIG (reference sequence). The CDR3 has 13 amino acids. Written as DNA, the CDR3 is TGTGCCCTAGAAGGCGAACCGAATCAGCCCCAGCATTTT. It specifies CALEGEPNQPQHF. The whole variable domain, remainder taken from reference TRBV30 and TRBJ1-5, is SQTIHQWPATLVQPVGSPLSLECTVEGTSNPNLYWYRQAAGRGLQLLFYSVGIGQISSEVPQNLSASRPQDRQFILSSKKLLLSDSGFYLCALEGEPNQPQHFGDGTRLSIL.

The chain links TRBV11-2 to TRBJ1-6, with 9 bases identical to TRBD1. Germline V gene data show CDR1 as SGHAT and CDR2 as FQNNGV. Trimming cost V 5 bases and J 8 bases; bases outside gene matches: 4. The CDR3 sequence is 14 residues long. The CDR3: CASSKQGADSPLHF. CDR3 bases: TGTGCCAGCAGCAAACAGGGGGCAGATTCACCCCTCCACTTT.

V and J are TRBV5-1 and TRBJ2-7; the D is unclear. Germline V lookup: CDR1 SGHRS, CDR2 YFSETQ. Trimming shortened V by 1 base and J by 5 bases, and 4 bases separated the two germline ends. The CDR3 consists of 11 residues. The CDR3 nucleotides read TGCGCCAGCAGCTTGAAGGACGAGCAGTACTTC. It is translated as CASSLKDEQYF. Full variable domain (remainder filled in from reference TRBV5-1 and TRBJ2-7): KAGVTQTPRYLIKTRGQQVTLSCSPISGHRSVSWYQQTPGQGLQFLFEYFSETQRNKGNFPGRFSGRQFSNSRSEMNVSTLELGDSALYLCASSLKDEQYFGPGTRLTVT.

The chain links TRBV9 to TRBJ2-1; perhaps D is TRBD1 or TRBD2 (6 bases each). Trimming took off 7 bases at V and 1 base at J, with 12 bases between the two ends. Per the germline V gene, CDR1 is SGDLS and CDR2 is YYNGEE. CDR3 size: 14 residues. CDR3 amino acids: CASSGGGSYNEQFF. In nucleotides, the CDR3 is TGTGCCAGCTCCGGGGGCGGTTCCTACAATGAGCAGTTCTTC.

Many counts were recorded for this clonotype. The chain recombines TRBV4-2 with TRBJ1-1; 11 bases map to TRBD1. Germline-derived CDR1 and CDR2 are LGHNA and YNFKEQ. Germline trimming cut 6 bases from V and 6 bases from J; bases unmatched to any gene: 9. The length of the CDR3 is 15 residues. The CDR3 loop reads CASSPGDRGLAEAFF. CDR3 bases: TGTGCCAGCAGTCCCGGGGACAGGGGGTTAGCTGAAGCTTTCTTT.

In this sample, this clonotype turned up a few times. This chain joins TRBV21-1 and TRBJ2-1; the table gives TRBD1 as D, unverified against the DNA. TRBV21-1 is annotated as a pseudogene. The CDR3 is made up of 16 amino acids. Written as DNA, the CDR3 is TGTGCCAGCAGCAAATTGGCGACAGGGGAATACAATGAGCAGTTCTTC. This translates into CASSKLATGEYNEQFF.

This clonotype occurred a few times. The rearrangement uses TRBV12-3 or TRBV12-4 and TRBJ1-4; no firm D call. The V end was cut by 5 bases, the J end by 7 bases, with 14 bases between. There are 14 residues in the CDR3. The DNA for the CDR3 is TGTGCCAGCAGTGCAGGTTCCCGGGGTGAAAAACTGTTTTTT. Residues: CASSAGSRGEKLFF.

This clonotype was detected many times. V and J are TRBV12-3 or TRBV12-4 and TRBJ1-2; maybe TRBD1 (5 bases). V was pared by 2 bases and J by 6 bases, with 16 bases between. The CDR3 is 15 amino acids. The CDR3 DNA is TGTGCCAGCAGTTTAAGACGGACAAGTACGAATGGCTACACCTTC. Translated: CASSLRRTSTNGYTF.

The CDR3 DNA sequence: TGTGCCAGCAGCTTAATGTGGGACTCGGTTGAAAAACTGTTTTTT. Translation: CASSLMWDSVEKLFF. This chain connects TRBV7-2 to TRBJ1-4, with a possible D match to TRBD1 (5 bases). CDR3 size: 15 residues. CDR1 is SGHTA, CDR2 FQGNSA, per germline. Between the trimmed V and J ends, which lost 2 bases and 7 bases, there was a span of 14 bases.

This clonotype was found a few times. The rearrangement joins TRBV6-5 to TRBJ1-1; D unclear. V was trimmed by 2 bases and J by 5 bases, leaving 9 bases between them. The CDR3 totals 13 residues. Germline V gene data show CDR1 as MNHEY and CDR2 as SVGAGI. In DNA, the CDR3 is TGTGCCAGCAGTTACGGGAGGGTAACTGAAGCTTTCTTT. Amino acid sequence: CASSYGRVTEAFF.

The chain carries TRBV2 and TRBJ2-5; 8 positions match TRBD2. The CDR3 has 13 amino acids. The germline gives CDR1 SNHLY, CDR2 FYNNEI. V was clipped by 8 bases and J by 7 bases; unmatched bases: 9. Here the CDR3 reads CASDAGLDGTQYF. CDR3 bases: TGTGCCAGCGACGCGGGACTAGATGGGACCCAGTACTTC.

The J gene is TRBJ2-5, the V gene TRBV5-1; maybe TRBD2 (6 bases). Germline CDR1 and CDR2: SGHRS and YFSETQ. Trimming cost V 4 bases and J 5 bases, with 15 bases left between them. The CDR3 totals 14 residues. CDR3 residues: CASSAGKGLETQYF. DNA for the CDR3: TGCGCCAGCAGCGCGGGGAAAGGTTTGGAGACCCAGTACTTC.

This clonotype was found a few times. The chain has TRBV5-1 and TRBJ1-3; TRBD1 is a possible D gene (6 bases). Trimming left V 4 bases short and J 4 bases short, with 12 bases between. CDR3 length equals 14 residues. Germline V gives CDR1 SGHRS, CDR2 YFSETQ. The CDR3 region is CASSEWDIGNTIYF. The CDR3 DNA is TGCGCCAGCAGCGAATGGGACATCGGAAACACCATATATTTT. The variable domain in full, with the rest retrieved from reference TRBV5-1 and TRBJ1-3, is KAGVTQTPRYLIKTRGQQVTLSCSPISGHRSVSWYQQTPGQGLQFLFEYFSETQRNKGNFPGRFSGRQFSNSRSEMNVSTLELGDSALYLCASSEWDIGNTIYFGEGSWLTVV.

Here the CDR3 reads CASSPRTGDGSNQPQHF. For the CDR3, the DNA is TGTGCCAGCTCACCCCGGACAGGGGACGGGAGCAATCAGCCCCAGCATTTT. The chain carries TRBV18 and TRBJ1-5, with 9 bases that match TRBD1. Germline CDR1 reads KGHSH; CDR2 reads LQKENI. This CDR3 contains 17 residues. Trimming cost V 3 bases and J 1 base; bases outside gene matches: 7.

This clonotype appeared a few times. The rearrangement joins TRBV6-5 to TRBJ2-3; 8 bases line up with TRBD1. V lost 2 bases to trimming and J lost 4 bases; unmatched junction nucleotides: 14. In germline, CDR1 is MNHEY, CDR2 SVGAGI. This CDR3 comprises 18 residues. The CDR3 DNA is TGTGCCAGCAGTTACGGGCTTATCGGACAGGGCAAGGCAGATACGCAGTATTTT. It codes for CASSYGLIGQGKADTQYF.

This sequence joins TRBV15 and TRBJ2-1; tentative D call: TRBD1 (7 bases). This CDR3 spans 14 amino acids. Trimming removed 3 bases at V and 7 bases at J, with 13 bases between. Germline-derived CDR1 and CDR2 are LNHNV and YYDKDF (reference sequence). The CDR3 is CATSSQGGANEQFF. The CDR3 DNA reads TGTGCCACCAGCAGCCAGGGGGGTGCAAATGAGCAGTTCTTC.

The chain links TRBV10-3 to TRBJ2-4, with D unresolved. Germline-derived CDR1 and CDR2 are ENHRY and SYGVKD. V lost 6 bases and J lost 8, with 11 bases in between. This CDR3 has 12 amino acids. CDR3 sequence: CAISLGKDIQYF. The CDR3 DNA sequence: TGTGCCATCAGCCTGGGAAAGGACATTCAGTACTTC.

The chain links TRBV13 to TRBJ1-1; 12 bases line up with TRBD1. The CDR3 length is 14 residues. V lost 5 bases, J lost 5 bases, and 3 bases stayed unmatched. Per germline, CDR1 PRHDT and CDR2 FYEKMQ (reference sequence). CDR3 nucleotides: TGTGCCAGCAGCGTGGGACAGGGGGCGACTGAAGCTTTCTTT. As protein: CASSVGQGATEAFF.

The table lists this clonotype with a few counts. V gene TRBV12-3 or TRBV12-4 combines with J gene TRBJ1-1; unclear D gene. Deletions cut 5 bases from V and 1 base from J, with 5 bases between. The CDR3 is 12 residues long. Here the CDR3 reads CASSVANTEAFF. The CDR3, as DNA: TGTGCCAGCAGTGTGGCGAACACTGAAGCTTTCTTT.

This rearrangement joins TRBV25-1 to TRBJ2-4, with no clear D. CDR3 size: 13 residues. Between the trimmed V and J ends, which lost 2 bases and 9 bases, there was a span of 11 bases. The germline CDR1 and CDR2 sequences are MGHDK and SYGVNS. CDR3 sequence reads: CASSEVQSGIQYF. The CDR3 region has the DNA TGTGCCAGCAGTGAAGTCCAGAGTGGCATTCAGTACTTC.

The J gene is TRBJ2-1, the V gene TRBV12-3 or TRBV12-4; a possible D gene is TRBD2 (6 bases). CDR3 size: 16 residues. V dropped 5 bases and J dropped 7 bases, with 21 bases sitting between them. The CDR3 protein is CASSPLVGGGWNEQFF. The DNA of the CDR3 is TGTGCCAGCAGTCCCCTGGTGGGGGGAGGATGGAATGAGCAGTTCTTC.

The V gene is TRBV4-1, the J gene TRBJ2-7; TRBD1 might be the D (6 bases). Germline V CDR1 and CDR2: MGHRA, YSYEKL. The CDR3 runs 16 residues. Trimming cost V 1 base and J 2 bases, with 15 bases left between them. The CDR3 DNA follows: TGCGCCAGCAGCCAAGGAAACAGGGTTGGAACCTACGAGCAGTACTTC. Amino acid sequence: CASSQGNRVGTYEQYF.

This clonotype was seen a handful of times. The chain recombines TRBV11-2 with TRBJ1-3; TRBD1 matches 8 bases. J lost 4 bases, V lost 5 bases, and 13 bases had no gene match. Germline CDR1 is SGHAT and CDR2 is FQNNGV. The length of the CDR3 is 17 residues. In DNA, the CDR3 is TGTGCCAGCAGCCCCGCCTTCCTCAGGGGGCTAGGAAACACCATATATTTT. Translated: CASSPAFLRGLGNTIYF.

This clonotype occurred many times. The chain links TRBV6-2 or TRBV6-3 to TRBJ1-1; 10 bases match TRBD1. V lost 6 bases to trimming and J lost 4 bases; unmatched junction nucleotides: 2. CDR1 MNHEY and CDR2 SVGEGT come from the germline V gene. This CDR3 contains 13 residues. The CDR3 nucleotides are TGTGCCAGCAGGGGACAGGGGAGCACTGAAGCTTTCTTT. This translates into CASRGQGSTEAFF.